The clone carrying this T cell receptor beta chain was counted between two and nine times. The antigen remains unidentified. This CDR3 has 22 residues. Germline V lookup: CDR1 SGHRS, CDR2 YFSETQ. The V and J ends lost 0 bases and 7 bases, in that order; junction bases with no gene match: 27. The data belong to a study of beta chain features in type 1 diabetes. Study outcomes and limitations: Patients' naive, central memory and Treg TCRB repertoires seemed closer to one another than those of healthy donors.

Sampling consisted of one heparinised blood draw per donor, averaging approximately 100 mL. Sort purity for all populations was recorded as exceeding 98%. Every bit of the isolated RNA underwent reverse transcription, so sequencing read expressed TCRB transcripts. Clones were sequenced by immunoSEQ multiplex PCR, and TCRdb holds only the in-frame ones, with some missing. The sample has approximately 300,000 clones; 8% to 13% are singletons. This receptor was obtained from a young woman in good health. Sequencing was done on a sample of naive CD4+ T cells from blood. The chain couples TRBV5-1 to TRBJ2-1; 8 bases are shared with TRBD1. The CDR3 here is CASSLAAGRTGQAGQRYNEQFF. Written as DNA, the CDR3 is TGCGCCAGCAGCTTGGCGGCTGGGAGGACAGGGCAGGCCGGACAGAGGTATAATGAGCAGTTCTTC.